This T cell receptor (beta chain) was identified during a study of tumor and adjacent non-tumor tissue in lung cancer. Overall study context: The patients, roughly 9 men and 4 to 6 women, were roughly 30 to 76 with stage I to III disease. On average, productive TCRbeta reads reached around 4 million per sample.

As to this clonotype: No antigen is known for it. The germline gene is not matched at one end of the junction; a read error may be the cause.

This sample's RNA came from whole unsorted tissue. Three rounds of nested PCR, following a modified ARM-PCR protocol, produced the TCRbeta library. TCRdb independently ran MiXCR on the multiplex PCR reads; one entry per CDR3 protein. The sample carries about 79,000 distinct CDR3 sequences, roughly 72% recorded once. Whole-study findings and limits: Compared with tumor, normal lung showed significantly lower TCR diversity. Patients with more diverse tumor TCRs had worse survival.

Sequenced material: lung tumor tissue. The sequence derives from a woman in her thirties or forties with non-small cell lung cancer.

The CDR3 DNA follows: TGTGCCAACAGCACTACTATAGGGACCCTCTATAATTCACCCCTGCACTTT. Translated: CANSTTIGTLYNSPLHF. This chain uses TRBV11-2 with TRBJ1-6; perhaps TRBD1 as D (5 bases). This CDR3 has 17 amino acids. Germline V CDR1 and CDR2: SGHAT, FQNNGV.